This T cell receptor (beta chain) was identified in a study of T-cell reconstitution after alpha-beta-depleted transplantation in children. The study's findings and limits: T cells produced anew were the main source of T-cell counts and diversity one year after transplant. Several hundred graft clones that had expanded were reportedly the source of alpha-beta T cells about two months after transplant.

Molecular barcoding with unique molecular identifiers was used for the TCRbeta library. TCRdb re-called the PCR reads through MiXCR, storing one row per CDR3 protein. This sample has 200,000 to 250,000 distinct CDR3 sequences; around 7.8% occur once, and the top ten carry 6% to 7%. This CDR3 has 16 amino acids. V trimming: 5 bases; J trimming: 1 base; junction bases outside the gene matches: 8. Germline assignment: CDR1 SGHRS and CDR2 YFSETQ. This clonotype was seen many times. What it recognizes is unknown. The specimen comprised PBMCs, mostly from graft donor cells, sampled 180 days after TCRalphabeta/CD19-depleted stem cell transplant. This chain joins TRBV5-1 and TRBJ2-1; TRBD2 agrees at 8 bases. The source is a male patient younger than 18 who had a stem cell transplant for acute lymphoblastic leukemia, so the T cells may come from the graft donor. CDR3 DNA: TGCGCCAGCAGTTACGGACTAGCCTCTTCCTACAATGAGCAGTTCTTC. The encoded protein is CASSYGLASSYNEQFF.